Shown below are 24 T cell receptor beta chains from a single sample sequenced in a study of blood T cell repertoires in COVID-19. The table came from immunoSEQ multiplex PCR; TCRdb's copy has only in-frame clones and leaves some out. This table has a few hundred thousand clones, approximately 90% appearing once. The sample taken for sequencing was peripheral blood. The receptors here all came from a man in his late teens or twenties with active or convalescent COVID-19.

This clone showed up just once. The J gene is TRBJ2-5, the V gene TRBV6-5; 11 bases map to TRBD2. There are 15 residues in the CDR3. V was clipped by 6 bases and J by 1 base; unmatched bases: 4. From germline, CDR1 is MNHEY and CDR2 SVGAGI. CDR3 sequence reads: CASRRGLAVQETQYF. The CDR3 region has the DNA TGTGCCAGCAGAAGGGGACTAGCGGTCCAAGAGACCCAGTACTTC.

This chain joins TRBV2 and TRBJ2-2; no definite D call. The CDR3 consists of 13 residues. Germline V gene data show CDR1 as SNHLY and CDR2 as FYNNEI. Trimming pared 5 bases from V and 2 bases from J, leaving 6 bases between. CDR3 coding DNA: TGTGCCAGCAGTAAACAAAACACCGGGGAGCTGTTTTTT. This gives the protein CASSKQNTGELFF.

The rearrangement links TRBV28 to TRBJ1-2, with 9 positions matching TRBD1. The germline CDR1 and CDR2 sequences are MDHEN and SYDVKM. V was pared by 5 bases and J by 5 bases, with 3 bases of the junction left unmatched. The CDR3 loop spans 13 amino acids. This CDR3 reads CASSTGGAYGYTF. CDR3 DNA: TGTGCCAGCAGTACAGGGGGCGCGTATGGCTACACCTTC.

CDR3 protein: CASSEWVTSSYNSPLHF. The CDR3 DNA reads as TGCGCCAGCAGTGAGTGGGTGACTAGCTCCTATAATTCACCCCTCCACTTT. The chain combines TRBV10-2 with TRBJ1-6; D is ambiguous. The CDR3 contains 17 residues. Trimming left V 1 base short and J 0 bases short, with 10 bases between. Germline CDR1 WSHSY, CDR2 SAAADI.

The CDR3 DNA sequence: TGTGCCAGCAGCTTGGCAGGGAAATTTAGCGAGCAGTACTTC. Residues: CASSLAGKFSEQYF. V gene TRBV5-4 combines with J gene TRBJ2-7; perhaps TRBD1 as D (5 bases). CDR1 and CDR2 from the germline V gene are SGHNT and YYREEE (reference sequence). With 0 bases removed from V and 6 bases from J, the gap between germline ends came to 13 bases. The CDR3 contains 14 residues.

This clone was observed at least ten times. CDR3 sequence (DNA): TGTGCCAGCAGGCCAGATAGGGGTGAAGCTTTCTTT. Translating it yields CASRPDRGEAFF. The chain couples TRBV11-2 to TRBJ1-1, with TRBD1 as a possible D gene (5 bases). V lost 6 bases to trimming and J lost 7 bases, with 12 bases between them. In germline, CDR1 is SGHAT, CDR2 FQNNGV. This CDR3 region has 12 residues.

The chain recombines TRBV19 with TRBJ2-2; TRBD2 is a possible D gene (6 bases). Germline loops: CDR1 LNHDA, CDR2 SQIVND (reference sequence). V was trimmed by 3 bases and J by 7 bases, leaving 12 bases between them. The CDR3 contains 14 residues. The CDR3 bases are TGTGCCAGTAGTATCTACCGACTAGGCGGGGAGCTGTTTTTT. This gives the protein CASSIYRLGGELFF. Looking up the rest from reference TRBV19 and TRBJ2-2 gives the full variable domain: DGGITQSPKYLFRKEGQNVTLSCEQNLNHDAMYWYRQDPGQGLRLIYYSQIVNDFQKGDIAEGYSVSREKKESFPLTVTSAQKNPTAFYLCASSIYRLGGELFFGEGSRLTVL.

The J gene is TRBJ2-1, the V gene TRBV11-2; D is undetermined. This CDR3 spans 13 amino acids. Trimming left V 2 bases short and J 6 bases short, with 8 bases between. Germline-derived CDR1 and CDR2 are SGHAT and FQNNGV. CDR3: CASSLRVVNEQFF. CDR3 coding DNA: TGTGCCAGCAGCTTACGAGTCGTCAATGAGCAGTTCTTC.

The chain joins TRBV19 to TRBJ2-1, with TRBD2 identical over 12 bases. The CDR3 is made up of 18 amino acids. After removal of 7 bases from V and 4 bases from J, the junction contained 14 bases not matched to a gene. Germline V gives CDR1 LNHDA, CDR2 SQIVND (reference sequence). This CDR3 is CASTSTSGGGWGYNEQFF. Written as DNA, the CDR3 is TGTGCCAGTACCTCGACTAGCGGGGGCGGGTGGGGTTACAATGAGCAGTTCTTC.

V gene TRBV6-5 combines with J gene TRBJ2-7, with 7 bases aligning to TRBD2. V was pared by 5 bases and J by 3 bases, with 10 bases of the junction left unmatched. CDR3 length: 15 amino acids. Per germline, CDR1 MNHEY and CDR2 SVGAGI. The CDR3 bases are TGTGCCAGCAGTCCCCCGGGGCGGGAGCACTACGAGCAGTACTTC. Its protein is CASSPPGREHYEQYF.

The chain combines TRBV7-2 with TRBJ2-3; TRBD2 aligns across 9 bases. V lost 1 base and J lost 4; bases outside the gene matches: 6. Looked up from germline, CDR1 is SGHTA and CDR2 is FQGNSA. The CDR3 has 16 amino acids. CDR3 region: CASSLVSGSFSDTQYF. The CDR3 coding sequence is TGTGCCAGCAGCTTAGTTAGCGGGAGTTTCTCAGATACGCAGTATTTT. The variable domain in full, with the rest retrieved from reference TRBV7-2 and TRBJ2-3, is GAGVSQSPSNKVTEKGKDVELRCDPISGHTALYWYRQSLGQGLEFLIYFQGNSAPDKSGLPSDRFSAERTGGSVSTLTIQRTQQEDSAVYLCASSLVSGSFSDTQYFGPGTRLTVL.

The chain couples TRBV28 to TRBJ2-2; D is possibly TRBD1 (6 bases). V was clipped by 8 bases and J by 3 bases, with 16 bases between them. The CDR3 has 15 amino acids. In germline, CDR1 is MDHEN, CDR2 SYDVKM. CDR3: CASGTDSLYTGELFF. The CDR3 DNA is TGTGCCAGCGGCACGGACAGTCTATACACCGGGGAGCTGTTTTTT.

This rearrangement joins TRBV10-3 to TRBJ1-2; D is unclear. The CDR3 covers 13 residues. V dropped 2 bases and J dropped 8 bases, with 12 bases sitting between them. CDR1 and CDR2 (germline): ENHRY, SYGVKD. Here the CDR3 DNA reads TGTGCCATCAGTGAGAACCGGGATCAAGGCTACACCTTC. This codes for CAISENRDQGYTF.

V and J are TRBV4-2 and TRBJ1-5, with 8 bases fitting TRBD1. This CDR3 region has 15 residues. Germline trimming cut 1 base from V and 6 bases from J; bases unmatched to any gene: 5. The germline CDR1 and CDR2 sequences are LGHNA and YNFKEQ. The CDR3 nucleotides read TGTGCCAGCAGCCAAGTTTCGACAGGGGTTCAGCCCCAGCATTTT. Encoded protein: CASSQVSTGVQPQHF.

Regarding this clone: One junction end does not reproduce the germline sequence, and a read error may be involved. This specimen includes other DNA sequences encoding the same CDR3. The rearrangement links TRBV7-3 to TRBJ2-2, with TRBD2 as a possible D gene (5 bases). Per germline, CDR1 SGHTA and CDR2 FQGTGA. The CDR3 loop spans 12 amino acids. CDR3 loop: CASSSNTGELFF. As DNA, the CDR3 is TGTGCCAGCAGCTCAAACACCGGGGAGTTGTTTTTT.

The V gene is TRBV7-3, the J gene TRBJ1-5, with D possibly being TRBD1 (5 bases). The length of the CDR3 is 13 residues. Trimming stripped 3 bases from V and 5 bases from J, with 8 bases between. In germline, CDR1 is SGHTA, CDR2 FQGTGA. CDR3 residues: CASSLARDQPQHF. The CDR3 DNA sequence: TGTGCCAGCAGCTTGGCCAGGGATCAGCCCCAGCATTTT.

The chain joins TRBV19 to TRBJ1-1, with D possibly TRBD1 on 6 matching bases. The CDR3 extends over 14 amino acids. Germline V gene data show CDR1 as LNHDA and CDR2 as SQIVND (reference sequence). Trimming left V 4 bases short and J 5 bases short, with 14 bases between. The CDR3 region has the DNA TGTGCCAGTAGTAACTTACGGCAGGGGACTGAAGCTTTCTTT. Its protein is CASSNLRQGTEAFF.

The chain joins TRBV29-1 to TRBJ1-2; no reliable D call. The CDR3 is 12 amino acids. The V gene's germline CDR1 is SQVTM and CDR2 ANQGSEA. V was pared by 3 bases and J by 7 bases, with 12 bases between. CDR3 sequence reads: CSVDNGIVGYTF. DNA of the CDR3: TGCAGCGTTGATAACGGTATTGTTGGCTACACCTTC. Based on the CDR3 plus reference TRBV29-1 and TRBJ1-2, the full variable domain is SAVISQKPSRDICQRGTSLTIQCQVDSQVTMMFWYRQQPGQSLTLIATANQGSEATYESGFVIDKFPISRPNLTFSTLTVSNMSPEDSSIYLCSVDNGIVGYTFGSGTRLTVV.

The V gene is TRBV6-2 or TRBV6-3, the J gene TRBJ2-5; D is undetermined. Trimming shortened V by 4 bases and J by 1 base, and 4 bases separated the two germline ends. CDR1 MNHEY and CDR2 SVGEGT come from the germline V gene. The CDR3 length is 12 residues. The CDR3 DNA follows: TGTGCCAGCAGTTCCGGCCAAGAGACCCAGTACTTC. Encoded protein: CASSSGQETQYF.

The chain couples TRBV7-9 to TRBJ1-4; the D gene is possibly TRBD1 (6 bases). V gave up 5 bases and J gave up 8 bases, with 15 bases separating them. Germline-derived CDR1 and CDR2 are SEHNR and FQNEAQ (reference sequence). This CDR3 has 14 residues. The CDR3 here is CASSPWTEGEKLFF. CDR3 bases: TGTGCCAGCAGCCCTTGGACAGAAGGAGAAAAACTGTTTTTT.

In this sample, this clone turned up a few times. The chain combines TRBV5-6 with TRBJ1-5, with a possible D match to TRBD1 (5 bases). From germline, CDR1 is SGHDT and CDR2 YYEEEE. The CDR3 sequence is 14 residues long. V was clipped by 9 bases and J by 0 bases, with 13 bases between them. The CDR3 DNA sequence: TGTGCCAATAAAGACAGTTATAGCAATCAGCCCCAGCATTTT. As protein: CANKDSYSNQPQHF.

The chain carries TRBV7-2 and TRBJ2-7; a possible D gene is TRBD2 (5 bases). V was shortened by 1 base and J by 0 bases, with 10 bases between the two germline ends. CDR3 length: 15 amino acids. Germline assignment: CDR1 SGHTA and CDR2 FQGNSA. CDR3 DNA sequence: TGTGCCAGCAGCTTAGGAACAGACTACTCCTACGAGCAGTACTTC. Its translation is CASSLGTDYSYEQYF.

The CDR3 protein is CASRLSQGAKTQYF. Written as DNA, the CDR3 is TGTGCCAGCAGGCTTTCACAGGGGGCGAAGACCCAGTACTTC. The gene calls are TRBV27 and TRBJ2-5, with 9 nucleotides matching TRBD1. Germline CDR1 reads MNHEY; CDR2 reads SMNVEV (reference sequence). V lost 6 bases to trimming and J lost 6 bases; unmatched junction nucleotides: 8. CDR3 length: 14 amino acids.

This clone has only one observation. This sequence joins TRBV5-1 and TRBJ2-7; TRBD2 is a possible D gene (6 bases). Deletions cut 4 bases from V and 4 bases from J, with 15 bases between. CDR3 length: 14 residues. Germline lookup yields CDR1 SGHRS and CDR2 YFSETQ. CDR3 residues: CASSRRGSGYEQYF. In DNA, the CDR3 is TGCGCCAGCAGCCGCCGGGGGTCCGGGTACGAGCAGTACTTC.